A selection of T cell receptor beta chains follows, all from one sample in a study of cytomegalovirus exposure and HLA in healthy donors. The table came from immunoSEQ multiplex PCR; TCRdb's copy has only in-frame clones and leaves some out. The repertoire holds under 200,000 clones, with 75% to 90% as singletons. The source material was PBMCs. These receptors all come from a human donor in good health. The CDR3 runs from the conserved cysteine through the conserved F or W. A D gene is named only where the DNA matches it firmly. Not all rows give a size; the values are once, few, many and, for expanded clones, a class.

j_gene,d_gene,v_gene,abundance,CDR3nt,CDR3aa
TRBJ1-2,TRBD1,TRBV27,NA,TGTGCCAGCAGTTTAAGGTGGGGACAGCGAGCTCCCTATGGGGGCTACACCTTC,CASSLRWGQRAPYGGYTF
TRBJ2-5,TRBD2,TRBV7-2,NA,TGTGCCAGCAGCTCTATACCTCCGGGACTAGCGGGGGGGATTCAGACCCAGTACTTC,CASSSIPPGLAGGIQTQYF
TRBJ1-6,NA,TRBV4-3,NA,TGCGCCAGCAGCCAAGACATGACAGGTTTTGTCGATTCACCCCTCCACTTT,CASSQDMTGFVDSPLHF
TRBJ2-3,TRBD1,TRBV5-1,NA,TGCGTCAGCAGCTGGACAGGAAGCACAGATACGCAGTATTTT,CVSSWTGSTDTQYF
TRBJ1-2,TRBD1,TRBV7-9,NA,TGTGCCAGCAGACAGGGACAGGGAGATGGCTACACCTTC,CASRQGQGDGYTF
TRBJ2-7,NA,TRBV27,NA,TGTGCCAGCAGTTCGACAGCTACCTACGAGCAGTACTTC,CASSSTATYEQYF
TRBJ2-1,TRBD1,TRBV6-1,few,TGTGCCAGCAGTGTCACAGGGGGGCAGCAGTTCTTC,CASSVTGGQQFF
TRBJ1-6,TRBD1,TRBV11-2,once,TGTGCCAGCAGCTTCGATACAGGGGGCTATAATTCACCCCTCCACTTT,CASSFDTGGYNSPLHF
TRBJ1-2,NA,TRBV6-5,NA,TGTGCCAGCAGTAGGGACATAGACTATGGCTACACCTTC,CASSRDIDYGYTF
TRBJ1-2,NA,TRBV5-6,few,TGTGCCAGCAGTCCTAGTAACTATGGCTACACCTTC,CASSPSNYGYTF
TRBJ1-2,TRBD1,TRBV15,NA,TGTGCCACCAGCAGAGGACAGGGGAGTTATGGCTACACCTTC,CATSRGQGSYGYTF
TRBJ2-5,TRBD1,TRBV5-4,NA,TGTGCCAGCAGCCTCTACAGGGGTCCAGAGACCCAGTACTTC,CASSLYRGPETQYF
TRBJ1-2,NA,TRBV5-4,few,TGTGCCAGCAGCTTACAAGTTTGGGGCTACACCTTC,CASSLQVWGYTF
TRBJ2-1,TRBD2,TRBV25-1,NA,TGTGCCAGCAGTGAATCGGGGGCGGGGGGGGCCTACAATGAGCAGTTCTTC,CASSESGAGGAYNEQFF
TRBJ1-2,TRBD1,TRBV7-2,few,TGTGCCAGCAGCCGGGACAGAGGGGAGACGATCTATGGCTACACCTTC,CASSRDRGETIYGYTF
TRBJ2-2,TRBD1,TRBV5-1,NA,TGCGCCAGCACGGACAGGGCGGACACCGGGGAGCTGTTTTTT,CASTDRADTGELFF
TRBJ1-6,NA,TRBV6-1,NA,TGTGCCAGCAGTGAAGCGAGTAATTCACCCCTCCACTTT,CASSEASNSPLHF
TRBJ2-2,TRBD2,TRBV4-3,NA,TGCGCCAGCAGCCAAGATCTCCTAGCGGGGGGGCCTAGTAATAGCGGGGAGCTGTTTTTT,CASSQDLLAGGPSNSGELFF
TRBJ2-4,NA,TRBV4-3,NA,TGCGCCAGCAGCCAAGATTATCGGAAACTAGAGGGTGGCATTCAGTACTTC,CASSQDYRKLEGGIQYF
TRBJ2-7,NA,TRBV6-8,NA,TGTGCCAGCAGTTACCCACCGGGACAAACGCACTACGAGCAGTACTTC,CASSYPPGQTHYEQYF
TRBJ2-7,NA,TRBV15,NA,TGTGCCACCAGCAGAGATCGCGGTAACTCCTACGAGCAGTACTTC,CATSRDRGNSYEQYF
TRBJ1-6,TRBD1,TRBV19,once,TGTGCCAGTAGACCCCCGGGACAGGGACCCTCGCTCCTCCACTTT,CASRPPGQGPSLLHF
TRBJ2-7,NA,TRBV15,few,TGTGCCACCAGCAGCGGGTTCCCCTACGAGCAGTACTTC,CATSSGFPYEQYF
TRBJ1-2,TRBD1,TRBV5-4,NA,TGTGCCAGCAGCTTGTTTCGACAGGGGGCTGGCGGCTACACCTTC,CASSLFRQGAGGYTF
TRBJ1-1,NA,TRBV19,once,TGTGCCAGTTTCGGGACTGAAGCTTTCTTT,CASFGTEAFF
TRBJ1-2,TRBD1,TRBV9,NA,TGTGCCAGCAGCGAGGGGGGACAGGCCTATGGCTACACCTTC,CASSEGGQAYGYTF
TRBJ2-5,TRBD2,TRBV9,NA,TGTGCCAGCAGCGTAGCTAGCGGGGAGGAGACCCAGTACTTC,CASSVASGEETQYF
TRBJ1-1,NA,TRBV5-4,NA,TGTGCCAGCAGCTCCGGGACACACACTGAAGCTTTCTTT,CASSSGTHTEAFF
TRBJ1-2,TRBD1,TRBV9,NA,TGTGCCAGCAGCGCCACAGGGGGCTATGGCTACACCTTC,CASSATGGYGYTF
TRBJ2-2,NA,TRBV27,NA,TGTGCCAGCAGTTTCAGCGGGGAGCTGTTTTTT,CASSFSGELFF
TRBJ2-3,TRBD2,TRBV2,NA,TGTGCCAGCAGTGTGAGGCTAGCGGGGGGAGGGGTATCGGGAGATACGCAGTATTTT,CASSVRLAGGGVSGDTQYF
TRBJ2-3,TRBD1,TRBV9,NA,TGTGCCAGCAGCGTAGGGGGACAGGTAGGCACAGATACGCAGTATTTT,CASSVGGQVGTDTQYF
TRBJ2-2,NA,TRBV7-7,NA,TGTGCTAGCAGTCGTCCAGGGGAAGCCGGGGAGCTGTTTTTT,CASSRPGEAGELFF
TRBJ2-7,TRBD2,TRBV28,NA,TGTGCCAGCAGATCGGGACTAGCGTTCTACGAGCAGTACTTC,CASRSGLAFYEQYF
TRBJ1-2,NA,TRBV4-2,NA,TGTGCCAGCAGCCAAGATTCGGGGGAAAACTATGGCTACACCTTC,CASSQDSGENYGYTF
TRBJ1-1,NA,TRBV9,NA,TGTGCCAGCAGCGGTGTTTCGGGCACTGAAGCTTTCTTT,CASSGVSGTEAFF
TRBJ1-2,TRBD1,TRBV4-1,NA,TGCGCCAGCAGCCATCCCACGGGACAGGGTGTCTATGGCTACACCTTC,CASSHPTGQGVYGYTF
TRBJ2-7,TRBD1,TRBV2,NA,TGTGCCAGCAGGCCGACAGGGGGCCCCTACGAGCAGTACTTC,CASRPTGGPYEQYF
TRBJ2-3,NA,TRBV19,NA,TGTGCCAGTAGTACCCCCAGCGGTAGAGGCACAGATACGCAGTATTTT,CASSTPSGRGTDTQYF
TRBJ1-2,TRBD1,TRBV28,NA,TGTACCAGCAGGAAACAGGGGAACTATGGCTACACCTTC,CTSRKQGNYGYTF
TRBJ2-5,NA,TRBV6-7,NA,TGTGCCAGCAGTCATCCAGGTCCCCGGAAAGAGACCCAGTACTTC,CASSHPGPRKETQYF
TRBJ1-1,NA,TRBV5-8,NA,TGTGCCAGCAGCCGTAGAGTAATGAACACTGAAGCTTTCTTT,CASSRRVMNTEAFF
TRBJ1-1,NA,TRBV7-8,NA,TGTGCCAGCAGCCCGCCGGGCCCCGCCGGAGGAAACACTGAAGCTTTCTTT,CASSPPGPAGGNTEAFF
TRBJ1-2,NA,TRBV5-1,NA,TGCGCCAGCAGTTTGACAGCCCCTTATGGCTACACCTTC,CASSLTAPYGYTF
TRBJ2-3,NA,TRBV4-3,once,TGCGCCAGCAGCCAAGAAAGAGCACCACCCAGCACAGATACGCAGTATTTT,CASSQERAPPSTDTQYF
TRBJ2-1,NA,TRBV2,once,TGTGCCAGCAGAGCACTAAGACAGGTCGGGAACAATGAGCAGTTCTTC,CASRALRQVGNNEQFF
TRBJ1-5,NA,TRBV5-5,NA,TGTGCCAGCAGCTTGGGACAGTTAAGCAATCAGCCCCAGCATTTT,CASSLGQLSNQPQHF
TRBJ1-5,TRBD1,TRBV7-9,NA,TGTGCCAGCAGCTTGGGACAGGGCTTGTATAGCAATCAGCCCCAGCATTTT,CASSLGQGLYSNQPQHF
TRBJ2-7,TRBD1,TRBV19,NA,TGTGCCAGTAGTATTAGGACAGGGGCCTACGAGCAGTACTTC,CASSIRTGAYEQYF
TRBJ1-6,NA,TRBV27,once,TGTGCCAGCAGCCACGACAGAGATAATTCACCCCTCCACTTT,CASSHDRDNSPLHF